Each of the 29 T cell receptor beta chains below was sequenced from the same sample in a study of T-cell memory formation after mild COVID-19. TCRdb re-derived calls from the 5' RACE reads in MiXCR, one entry per CDR3 protein. Counted here are hundreds of thousands of distinct CDR3 sequences, roughly a quarter occurring once; the ten biggest clones make up roughly 14%. Specimen: PBMCs or a T cell subset sorted from them (not recorded which). These receptors came from an adult woman who had mild COVID-19 (a few samples of this study predate the infection). Cell type and time point are not known.

The genes are TRBV12-3 or TRBV12-4 and TRBJ2-7; possible D gene TRBD2, 5 bases. Trimming left V 4 bases short and J 3 bases short, with 13 bases between. The CDR3 spans 14 residues. This CDR3 reads CASSSVLGGYEQYF. The CDR3 DNA is TGTGCCAGCAGTTCCGTCCTTGGAGGCTACGAGCAGTACTTC.

The chain employs TRBV18 and TRBJ2-7, with 9 bases aligning to TRBD2. The CDR3 contains 17 residues. The V and J ends lost 1 base and 2 bases, in that order; junction bases with no gene match: 9. CDR1 and CDR2 from the germline V gene are KGHSH and LQKENI. CDR3 sequence (DNA): TGTGCCAGCTCACCACAAGGTAGCGGGGGCCTTACCTACGAGCAGTACTTC. Its protein product is CASSPQGSGGLTYEQYF.

This clonotype has just a few counts. The chain employs TRBV5-8 and TRBJ1-1; D may be TRBD1 (5 bases). Germline V gene sequence: CDR1 SGHTS, CDR2 YDEGEE. V dropped 2 bases and J dropped 11 bases, with 19 bases sitting between them. There are 14 residues in the CDR3. The CDR3 nucleotides are TGTGCCAGCAGCTTTCGGGACCTCTCCGCGTGGGCTTTCTTT. Protein: CASSFRDLSAWAFF.

In its sample, this clonotype was seen many times. The V call is TRBV7-2, the J call TRBJ2-3; D is perhaps TRBD1 (6 bases). The germline CDR1 and CDR2 sequences are SGHTA and FQGNSA. V shed 4 bases and J shed 2 bases, with 10 bases lying between them. The CDR3 extends over 14 amino acids. CDR3 DNA sequence: TGTGCCAGCAGCTCCGGGACACCCACAGATACGCAGTATTTT. It specifies CASSSGTPTDTQYF. The full variable domain, its missing parts supplied by reference TRBV7-2 and TRBJ2-3, is GAGVSQSPSNKVTEKGKDVELRCDPISGHTALYWYRQSLGQGLEFLIYFQGNSAPDKSGLPSDRFSAERTGGSVSTLTIQRTQQEDSAVYLCASSSGTPTDTQYFGPGTRLTVL.

The chain recombines TRBV5-5 with TRBJ2-5, with 10 nucleotides matching TRBD1. The CDR3 consists of 14 residues. The V gene end was trimmed by 4 bases and the J gene end by 7 bases; junction bases not matched to a gene: 7. Germline CDR1 SGHKS, CDR2 YYEKEE (reference sequence). The CDR3 DNA reads TGTGCCAGCAGCCCGGACAGGGGGTTTATGACCCAGTACTTC. Its translation is CASSPDRGFMTQYF.

This clonotype has just a few counts. This chain joins TRBV4-3 and TRBJ2-5; D uncertain. V lost 1 base to trimming and J lost 4 bases, with 10 bases between them. This CDR3 contains 14 residues. Per the germline V gene, CDR1 is LGHNA and CDR2 is YSLEER. CDR3 sequence: CASSQGLPTETQYF. As DNA, the CDR3 is TGCGCCAGCAGCCAAGGCCTGCCAACAGAGACCCAGTACTTC.

The V and J genes are TRBV29-1 and TRBJ2-5, with TRBD1 matching 7 bases. The CDR3 has 16 amino acids. J gave up 4 bases and V 4 bases, and 15 bases lay outside the gene matches. The germline gives CDR1 SQVTM, CDR2 ANQGSEA. The DNA of the CDR3 is TGCAGCGTTGTGAGGCCGGAACAGGGGATAGCAGAGACCCAGTACTTC. This sequence encodes CSVVRPEQGIAETQYF.

This clonotype was seen only a few times. This chain links TRBV12-3 or TRBV12-4 with TRBJ2-7, with TRBD2 matching over 8 bases. The length of the CDR3 is 14 residues. Trimming at V came to 6 bases and at J to 1 base, leaving 5 bases not matched to a gene. CDR3 nucleotide sequence: TGTGCCAGCAGAGTTACTAGCGGTTCCTACGAGCAGTACTTC. Translation gives CASRVTSGSYEQYF.

This clonotype was counted only a few times. The chain carries TRBV15 and TRBJ1-2; the match to TRBD1 covers 8 bases. J lost 2 bases, V lost 4 bases, and 3 bases had no gene match. Germline V lookup: CDR1 LNHNV, CDR2 YYDKDF (reference sequence). This CDR3 is built from 14 residues. In DNA form, the CDR3 reads TGTGCCACCAGCATGGACAGGGTGAACTATGGCTACACCTTC. Amino acid sequence: CATSMDRVNYGYTF. Using reference TRBV15 and TRBJ1-2 for the parts outside the CDR3, the full variable domain is DAMVIQNPRYQVTQFGKPVTLSCSQTLNHNVMYWYQQKSSQAPKLLFHYYDKDFNNEADTPDNFQSRRPNTSFCFLDIRSPGLGDTAMYLCATSMDRVNYGYTFGSGTRLTVV.

The chain carries TRBV25-1 and TRBJ1-1, with D tentatively TRBD1 (6 bases). CDR3 length: 13 amino acids. Per the germline V gene, CDR1 is MGHDK and CDR2 is SYGVNS. V lost 4 bases and J 6 bases, leaving 12 bases between the germline ends. The CDR3 DNA follows: TGTGCCAGCAGTGCCCTTGGGGGCGCTGAAGCTTTCTTT. Its protein product is CASSALGGAEAFF.

The chain has TRBV30 and TRBJ2-2, with D uncertain. CDR3 length equals 13 residues. V was shortened by 4 bases and J by 6 bases, with 12 bases between the two germline ends. The germline gives CDR1 GTSNPN, CDR2 SVGIG (reference sequence). CDR3 amino acids: CAWTMRLAGELFF. The CDR3 DNA reads as TGTGCCTGGACGATGAGATTAGCCGGGGAGCTGTTTTTT.

The rearrangement joins TRBV5-1 to TRBJ2-7; a possible D gene is TRBD2 (5 bases). Germline assignment: CDR1 SGHRS and CDR2 YFSETQ. The V and J ends lost 3 bases and 3 bases respectively, with 13 bases between them. CDR3 length: 14 amino acids. Written as DNA, the CDR3 is TGCGCCAGCAGCTGGACGGGATCTAACTACGAGCAGTACTTC. The encoded protein is CASSWTGSNYEQYF.

This clonotype appeared a few times. The chain is built from TRBV5-1 and TRBJ2-2, with D possibly being TRBD2 (6 bases). Trimming removed 3 bases from V and 6 bases from J, with 15 bases in between. CDR3 size: 15 residues. Germline V CDR1 and CDR2: SGHRS, YFSETQ. The chain's CDR3 is CASSSYGGGAGELFF. DNA of the CDR3: TGCGCCAGCAGCTCCTACGGCGGAGGGGCCGGGGAGCTGTTTTTT.

This clonotype was picked up many times. The J gene is TRBJ2-5, the V gene TRBV7-8, with a tentative D call TRBD2 (6 bases). Trimming pared 1 base from V and 2 bases from J, leaving 11 bases between. The CDR3 loop spans 15 amino acids. Germline values: CDR1 SGHVS, CDR2 FQNEAQ. The CDR3 nucleotides read TGTGCCAGCAGCTTAGGGGGGGTCGAACAAGAGACCCAGTACTTC. It encodes CASSLGGVEQETQYF.

This clonotype was detected only a few times. V gene TRBV9 combines with J gene TRBJ1-2, with no clear D. In germline, CDR1 is SGDLS, CDR2 YYNGEE. Trimming pared 4 bases from V and 4 bases from J, leaving 5 bases between. This CDR3 comprises 11 residues. CDR3 protein: CASSHLYGYTF. As DNA, the CDR3 is TGTGCCAGCAGCCACCTCTATGGCTACACCTTC.

The chain has TRBV5-1 and TRBJ1-2; D is undetermined. The germline CDR1 and CDR2 sequences are SGHRS and YFSETQ. The germline V and J ends were trimmed by 1 base and 4 bases, with 11 bases remaining between them. There are 14 residues in the CDR3. CDR3 DNA sequence: TGCGCCAGCAGCTTGACACGATTCTCCTATGGCTACACCTTC. Residues: CASSLTRFSYGYTF.

The gene calls are TRBV4-2 and TRBJ1-1; D gene uncertain. The CDR3 contains 13 residues. CDR1 and CDR2 from the germline V gene are LGHNA and YNFKEQ. The V end lost 0 bases, the J end lost 10 bases, and 12 bases lay between the germline ends. CDR3 sequence: CASSQEASRTAFF. In DNA, the CDR3 is TGTGCCAGCAGCCAAGAAGCTAGCCGAACAGCTTTCTTT.

This clonotype is a singleton in its sample. This chain uses TRBV20-1 with TRBJ1-2; TRBD1 agrees at 7 bases. The V gene end was trimmed by 6 bases and the J gene end by 7 bases; junction bases not matched to a gene: 5. CDR1 DFQATT and CDR2 SNEGSKA come from the germline V gene (reference sequence). There are 11 residues in the CDR3. In DNA form, the CDR3 reads TGCAGTGCCGGGACAGATGCTGGCTACACCTTC. Protein sequence: CSAGTDAGYTF.

V gene TRBV2 combines with J gene TRBJ2-1, with TRBD2 as a possible D gene (7 bases). The germline CDR1 and CDR2 sequences are SNHLY and FYNNEI. The germline V and J ends were trimmed by 3 bases and 13 bases, with 16 bases remaining between them. The CDR3 totals 13 residues. CDR3 coding DNA: TGTGCCAGCAGTGAGGGAGGGGGGGCGAACCAGTTCTTC. The encoded protein is CASSEGGGANQFF.

V usage is TRBV6-1 and J usage is TRBJ1-1, with D perhaps matching TRBD1 (5 bases). V gave up 3 bases and J gave up 1 base, with 6 bases separating them. The CDR3 contains 13 residues. Per germline, CDR1 MNHNS and CDR2 SASEGT. The DNA for the CDR3 is TGTGCCAGCAGTGAGGGACGGAACACTGAAGCTTTCTTT. Protein product: CASSEGRNTEAFF.

The chain carries TRBV20-1 and TRBJ2-1, with TRBD2 matching 12 bases. Germline V gene sequence: CDR1 DFQATT, CDR2 SNEGSKA (reference sequence). Trimming removed 1 base from V and 8 bases from J; junction bases left unmatched: 12. This CDR3 has 17 residues. The CDR3 coding sequence is TGCAGTGCTAGAGCTCCTAGACTAGCGGGAGTAGGGTATGAGCAGTTCTTC. This sequence encodes CSARAPRLAGVGYEQFF.

This clonotype appeared many times. This rearrangement joins TRBV12-3 or TRBV12-4 to TRBJ2-3; the match to TRBD2 covers 8 bases. Unmatched junction bases numbered 3, after V lost 2 bases and J lost 2 bases. CDR3 length: 15 residues. DNA of the CDR3: TGTGCCAGCAGTTTAAGCGGGGGCCCCACAGATACGCAGTATTTT. Its translation is CASSLSGGPTDTQYF.

This clonotype was seen only a few times. The V gene is TRBV5-1, the J gene TRBJ1-2, with TRBD1 matching 7 bases. With V trimmed by 1 base and J by 7 bases, 4 bases remained unmatched. Germline-derived CDR1 and CDR2 are SGHRS and YFSETQ. The CDR3 runs to 13 residues. The CDR3 spells CASSLSPGGGYTF. The CDR3 coding sequence is TGCGCCAGCAGCTTGAGCCCAGGGGGTGGCTACACCTTC.

The CDR3 DNA sequence: TGTGCCAGCAGCTTAGTTTGGGGTAATCGGGGCTCTGGGGCCAACGTCCTGACTTTC. Its protein product is CASSLVWGNRGSGANVLTF. This chain connects TRBV7-8 to TRBJ2-6; maybe TRBD2 (5 bases). Trimming left V 1 base short and J 0 bases short, with 16 bases between. Germline lookup yields CDR1 SGHVS and CDR2 FQNEAQ. The CDR3 covers 19 residues.

V usage is TRBV11-2 and J usage is TRBJ2-5, with D possibly matching TRBD2 (6 bases). V was pared by 5 bases and J by 3 bases, with 22 bases between. The CDR3 spans 17 residues. In germline, CDR1 is SGHAT, CDR2 FQNNGV. The CDR3 nucleotides are TGTGCCAGCAGCCAAACACCGGGACTGGAGATTAAAGAGACCCAGTACTTC. This gives the protein CASSQTPGLEIKETQYF. Based on the CDR3 plus reference TRBV11-2 and TRBJ2-5, the full variable domain is EAGVAQSPRYKIIEKRQSVAFWCNPISGHATLYWYQQILGQGPKLLIQFQNNGVVDDSQLPKDRFSAERLKGVDSTLKIQPAKLEDSAVYLCASSQTPGLEIKETQYFGPGTRLLVL.

The rearrangement joins TRBV6-5 to TRBJ2-7; TRBD1 matches 7 bases. From germline, CDR1 is MNHEY and CDR2 SVGAGI. After removal of 6 bases from V and 5 bases from J, the junction contained 10 bases not matched to a gene. This CDR3 spans 14 amino acids. The CDR3 region has the DNA TGTGCCAGCAGCCGACTCTTGGACAGGCACGAGCAGTACTTC. It translates to CASSRLLDRHEQYF.

The chain has TRBV29-1 and TRBJ1-1; D is undetermined. Looked up from germline, CDR1 is SQVTM and CDR2 is ANQGSEA. CDR3 length: 15 amino acids. Trimming shortened V by 2 bases and J by 12 bases, and 25 bases separated the two germline ends. The CDR3 reads CSVERRAPRAEEPFF. The CDR3 bases are TGCAGCGTTGAACGGCGGGCGCCGAGGGCTGAGGAGCCTTTCTTT.

The chain combines TRBV24-1 with TRBJ2-1; the D gene is possibly TRBD2 (6 bases). V shed 7 bases and J shed 4 bases, with 10 bases lying between them. Germline loops: CDR1 KGHDR, CDR2 SFDVKD. The CDR3 loop spans 13 amino acids. CDR3: CATRMGGYNEQFF. CDR3 coding DNA: TGTGCCACCAGGATGGGGGGTTACAATGAGCAGTTCTTC.

The V gene is TRBV2, the J gene TRBJ1-2; maybe TRBD1 (5 bases). The length of the CDR3 is 15 residues. Germline assignment: CDR1 SNHLY and CDR2 FYNNEI. Trimming removed 7 bases at V and 4 bases at J, with 19 bases between. The CDR3 sequence: CASTTGGAASYGYTF. CDR3 DNA: TGTGCCAGCACCACTGGGGGAGCAGCCTCCTATGGCTACACCTTC.